Described below is a single T cell receptor (beta chain) sequence and its context. Its antigen is unknown. The data originate from a study of T cells in Graves' hyperthyroidism and ophthalmopathy. Study-wide background: Pretreatment peripheral blood was obtained at initial diagnosis. Study-level results: The majority of expanded thyroid clonotypes above 0.001 also appeared in blood. Ophthalmopathy was separated from stable hyperthyroidism by a 13 V-J model.

TCR beta CDR3 sequences were amplified from RNA transcripts. First-round RT-PCR targeting the TCR CDR3 was performed with the HTBI primer set. TCRdb redid the calling of the multiplex PCR reads with MiXCR, one entry per CDR3 protein. The sample includes around 36,000 distinct CDR3 sequences, about 47% of them seen just once. The V segment lost 4 bases and the J segment 2 bases; nucleotides outside the gene matches: 6. CDR3 size: 15 residues. Germline lookup yields CDR1 SGHVS and CDR2 FQNEAQ. Exclusion criteria comprised uncontrolled infection, other autoimmune disease, pregnancy or lactation. This TCR derives from a man in his forties or fifties with Graves' ophthalmopathy. The chain recombines TRBV7-8 with TRBJ2-7; 9 nucleotides agree with TRBD2. The sequenced sample consisted of blood. The CDR3 loop is CASSSGLASTYEQYF. The CDR3 bases are TGTGCCAGCAGCTCGGGACTAGCTTCTACCTACGAGCAGTACTTC.